This T cell receptor beta chain was found in a study of T cells in Graves' hyperthyroidism and ophthalmopathy. Overall study results and limits: Most thyroid clonotypes expanded above 0.001 were also detected in blood.

The CDR3 regions of TCR beta were amplified from RNA transcripts. First-round RT-PCR targeting the TCR CDR3 was performed with the HTBI primer set. One entry per CDR3 protein, called by TCRdb with MiXCR from the multiplex PCR reads. The sample lists about 500,000 distinct CDR3 sequences, roughly a sixth occurring once. Germline CDR1 MNHEY, CDR2 SVGEGT. V lost 0 bases and J 7 bases, leaving 18 bases between the germline ends. This CDR3 region has 16 residues. For this clonotype: Its antigen is not known.

V usage is TRBV6-2 or TRBV6-3 and J usage is TRBJ1-1; unclear D gene. This TCR derives from a woman aged 25 to 39 with Graves' ophthalmopathy. Sequenced sample: blood. This CDR3 is CASSYSPPSRLNEAFF. The CDR3, as DNA: TGTGCCAGCAGTTACTCGCCCCCTTCCAGACTTAATGAAGCTTTCTTT.